This TCR beta chain originates from a study of cytomegalovirus exposure and HLA in healthy donors. Overall study findings and caveats: Cytomegalovirus-associated status was assigned to about 180 TCR beta chains. Later, TCR association rates were found to vary by HLA locus, highest for DRB1 and lowest for HLA-C. Reported results showed that the classifier diagnosed cytomegalovirus status with high specificity and sensitivity.

Regarding this clone: As yet, its antigen is unknown.

The V gene's germline CDR1 is SGHVS and CDR2 FQNEAQ. J was trimmed by 4 bases and V by 3 bases; bases with no gene match: 12. The CDR3 extends over 17 amino acids. The PCR made use of 60 Vbeta and 13 Jbeta primers. Only in-frame clones appear in the TCRdb table, and some are missing; sequencing was by immunoSEQ multiplex PCR. This sample has tens of thousands of clones, with roughly 67% found just once. The chain is built from TRBV7-8 and TRBJ2-7; TRBD1 agrees at 10 bases. Sequencing was carried out using PBMCs. This TCR derives from a boy between 10 and 17 years old in good health and CMV-seropositive. The CDR3 DNA sequence: TGTGCCAGCAGCTTTTCGATTATGGGACAGGGGAATTACGAGCAGTACTTC. This translates into CASSFSIMGQGNYEQYF.